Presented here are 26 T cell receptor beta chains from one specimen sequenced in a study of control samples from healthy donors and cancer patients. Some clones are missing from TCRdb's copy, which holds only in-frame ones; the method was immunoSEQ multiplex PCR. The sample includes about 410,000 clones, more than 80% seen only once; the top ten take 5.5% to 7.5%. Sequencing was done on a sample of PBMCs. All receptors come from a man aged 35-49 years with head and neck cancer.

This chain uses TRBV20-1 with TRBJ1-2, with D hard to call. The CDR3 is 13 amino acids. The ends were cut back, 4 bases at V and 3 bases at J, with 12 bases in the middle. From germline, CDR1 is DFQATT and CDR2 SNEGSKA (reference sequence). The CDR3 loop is CSANEQDYYGYTF. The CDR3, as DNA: TGCAGTGCTAATGAGCAGGATTACTATGGCTACACCTTC.

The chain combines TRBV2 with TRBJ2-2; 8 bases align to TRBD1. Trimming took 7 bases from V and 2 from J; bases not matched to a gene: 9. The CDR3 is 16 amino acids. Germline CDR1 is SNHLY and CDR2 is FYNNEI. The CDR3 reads CASTGQGAYNTGELFF. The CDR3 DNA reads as TGTGCCAGCACCGGTCAGGGGGCTTACAACACCGGGGAGCTGTTTTTT.

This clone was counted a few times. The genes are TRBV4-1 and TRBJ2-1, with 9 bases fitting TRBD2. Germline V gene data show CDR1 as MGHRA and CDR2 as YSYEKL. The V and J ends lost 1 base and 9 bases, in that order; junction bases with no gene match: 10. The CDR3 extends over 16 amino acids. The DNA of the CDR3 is TGCGCCAGCAGCCAAGCGACTAGCGGTTACAACGGTGAGCAGTTCTTC. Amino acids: CASSQATSGYNGEQFF.

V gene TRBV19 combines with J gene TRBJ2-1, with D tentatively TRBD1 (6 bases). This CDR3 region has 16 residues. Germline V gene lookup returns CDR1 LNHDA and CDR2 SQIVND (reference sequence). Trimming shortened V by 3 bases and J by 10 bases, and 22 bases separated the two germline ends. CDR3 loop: CASSIPGVRVLGEQFF. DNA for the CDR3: TGTGCCAGTAGTATCCCAGGGGTAAGGGTTCTAGGAGAGCAGTTCTTC.

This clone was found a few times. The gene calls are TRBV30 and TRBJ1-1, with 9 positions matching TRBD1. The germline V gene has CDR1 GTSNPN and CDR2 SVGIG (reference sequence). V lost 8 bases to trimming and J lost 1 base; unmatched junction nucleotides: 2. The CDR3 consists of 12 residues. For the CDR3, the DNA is TGTGCCGGGGACAGGGAGAACACTGAAGCTTTCTTT. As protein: CAGDRENTEAFF.

CDR3 residues: CSSGGNNRETQYF. The CDR3 DNA is TGCTCCAGCGGCGGGAACAACCGAGAGACCCAGTACTTC. The chain joins TRBV29-1 to TRBJ2-5; D may be TRBD2 (6 bases). This CDR3 region has 13 residues. Germline lookup yields CDR1 SQVTM and CDR2 ANQGSEA.

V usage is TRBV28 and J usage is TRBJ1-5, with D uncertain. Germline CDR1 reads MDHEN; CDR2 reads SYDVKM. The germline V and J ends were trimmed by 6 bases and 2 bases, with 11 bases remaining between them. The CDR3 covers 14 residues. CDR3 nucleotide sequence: TGTGCCAGCAGCGCATGGAGGGGCAATCAGCCCCAGCATTTT. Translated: CASSAWRGNQPQHF.

CDR3 in DNA: TGTGCCAGCAGTTTTGGGTACAGCACAGATACGCAGTATTTT. This translates into CASSFGYSTDTQYF. The chain uses TRBV27 and TRBJ2-3; D ambiguous. The CDR3 has 14 amino acids. The V gene lost 3 bases and the J gene lost 0 bases, with 7 bases spanning the gap. CDR1 is MNHEY and CDR2 is SMNVEV in the germline V gene (reference sequence).

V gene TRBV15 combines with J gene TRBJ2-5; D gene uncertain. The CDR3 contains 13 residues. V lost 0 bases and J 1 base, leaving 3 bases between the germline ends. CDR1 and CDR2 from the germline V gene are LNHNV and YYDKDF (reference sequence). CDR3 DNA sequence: TGTGCCACCAGCAGAGATCGCCAAGAGACCCAGTACTTC. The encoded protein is CATSRDRQETQYF.

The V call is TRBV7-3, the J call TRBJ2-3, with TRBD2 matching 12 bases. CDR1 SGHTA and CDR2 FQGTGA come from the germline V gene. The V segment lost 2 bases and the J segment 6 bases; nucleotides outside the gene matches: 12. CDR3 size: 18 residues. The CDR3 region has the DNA TGTGCCAGCAGCTTACAAGGAGGAGGGACTAGCGGGTATGATACGCAGTATTTT. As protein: CASSLQGGGTSGYDTQYF.

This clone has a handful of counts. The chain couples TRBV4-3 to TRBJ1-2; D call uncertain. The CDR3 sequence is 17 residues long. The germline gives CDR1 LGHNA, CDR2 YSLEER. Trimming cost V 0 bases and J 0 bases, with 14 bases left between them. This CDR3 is CASSQDRSPTANYGYTF. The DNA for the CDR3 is TGCGCCAGCAGCCAAGATCGTTCCCCAACCGCTAACTATGGCTACACCTTC.

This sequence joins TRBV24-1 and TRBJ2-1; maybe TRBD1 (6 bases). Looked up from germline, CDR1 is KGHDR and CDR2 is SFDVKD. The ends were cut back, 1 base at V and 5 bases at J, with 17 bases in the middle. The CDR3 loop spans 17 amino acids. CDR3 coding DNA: TGTGCCACCAGTGATTTAGGGGCAGGGGAGACCGACAATGAGCAGTTCTTC. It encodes CATSDLGAGETDNEQFF.

CDR3 sequence reads: CASSQEYPPGELFF. CDR3 DNA: TGTGCCAGCAGCCAAGAATACCCGCCCGGGGAGCTGTTTTTT. The chain recombines TRBV3-1 (or the pseudogene TRBV3-2) with TRBJ2-2, with no clear D. V was pared by 0 bases and J by 6 bases, with 8 bases between. Germline loops: CDR1 LGHDT, CDR2 YNNKEL (reference sequence). The CDR3 length is 14 residues.

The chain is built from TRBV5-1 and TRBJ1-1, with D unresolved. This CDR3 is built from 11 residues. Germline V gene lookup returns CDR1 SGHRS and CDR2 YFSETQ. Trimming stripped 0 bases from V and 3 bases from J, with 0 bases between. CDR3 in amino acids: CASSLDTEAFF. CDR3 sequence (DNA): TGCGCCAGCAGCTTGGACACTGAAGCTTTCTTT.

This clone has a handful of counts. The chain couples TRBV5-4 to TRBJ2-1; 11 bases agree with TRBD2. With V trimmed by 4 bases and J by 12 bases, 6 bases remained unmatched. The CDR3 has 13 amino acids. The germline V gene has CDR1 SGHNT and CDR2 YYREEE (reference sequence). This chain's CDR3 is CASSLTGTSGQFF. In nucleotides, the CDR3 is TGTGCCAGCAGCCTCACCGGGACTAGCGGGCAGTTCTTC.

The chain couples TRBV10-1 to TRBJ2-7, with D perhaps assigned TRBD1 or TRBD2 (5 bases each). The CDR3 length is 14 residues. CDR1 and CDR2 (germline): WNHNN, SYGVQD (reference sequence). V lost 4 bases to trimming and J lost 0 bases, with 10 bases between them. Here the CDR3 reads CASSVGGSSYEQYF. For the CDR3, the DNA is TGCGCCAGCAGTGTTGGGGGTAGCTCCTACGAGCAGTACTTC.

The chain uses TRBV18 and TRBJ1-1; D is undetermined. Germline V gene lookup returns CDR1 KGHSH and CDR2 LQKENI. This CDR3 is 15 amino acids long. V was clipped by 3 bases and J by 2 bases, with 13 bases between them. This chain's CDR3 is CASSPTILSNTEAFF. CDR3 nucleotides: TGTGCCAGCTCACCGACTATCCTGAGTAACACTGAAGCTTTCTTT.

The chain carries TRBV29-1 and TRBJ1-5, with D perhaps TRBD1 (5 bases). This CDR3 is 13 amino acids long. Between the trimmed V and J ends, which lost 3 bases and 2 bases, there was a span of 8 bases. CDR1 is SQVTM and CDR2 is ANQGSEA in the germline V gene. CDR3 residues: CSVEGGGNQPQHF. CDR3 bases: TGCAGCGTTGAGGGAGGGGGCAATCAGCCCCAGCATTTT.

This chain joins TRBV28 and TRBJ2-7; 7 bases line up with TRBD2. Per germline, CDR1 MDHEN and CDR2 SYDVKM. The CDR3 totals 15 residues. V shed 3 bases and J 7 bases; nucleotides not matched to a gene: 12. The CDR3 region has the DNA TGTGCCAGCAGTTTGGGCGGGAGTGGGTTTGGGGAGCAGTACTTC. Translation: CASSLGGSGFGEQYF. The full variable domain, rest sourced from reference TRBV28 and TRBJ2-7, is DVKVTQSSRYLVKRTGEKVFLECVQDMDHENMFWYRQDPGLGLRLIYFSYDVKMKEKGDIPEGYSVSREKKERFSLILESASTNQTSMYLCASSLGGSGFGEQYFGPGTRLTVT.

CDR3 nucleotide sequence: TGTGCCAGTAGTAGGGGACAGCCCCCTTTGGAACTGTTTTTT. Translation gives CASSRGQPPLELFF. The chain has TRBV19 and TRBJ1-4, with 7 bases fitting TRBD1. This CDR3 is built from 14 residues. Germline assignment: CDR1 LNHDA and CDR2 SQIVND (reference sequence). V trimming: 4 bases; J trimming: 12 bases; junction bases outside the gene matches: 11.

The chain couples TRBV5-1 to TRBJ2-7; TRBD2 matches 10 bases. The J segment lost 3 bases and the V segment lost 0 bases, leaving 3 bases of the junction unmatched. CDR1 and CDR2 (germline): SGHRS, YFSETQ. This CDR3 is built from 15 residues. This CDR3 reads CASSLVLAGDYEQYF. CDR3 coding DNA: TGCGCCAGCAGCTTGGTCCTAGCGGGGGACTACGAGCAGTACTTC. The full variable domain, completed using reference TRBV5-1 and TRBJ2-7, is KAGVTQTPRYLIKTRGQQVTLSCSPISGHRSVSWYQQTPGQGLQFLFEYFSETQRNKGNFPGRFSGRQFSNSRSEMNVSTLELGDSALYLCASSLVLAGDYEQYFGPGTRLTVT.

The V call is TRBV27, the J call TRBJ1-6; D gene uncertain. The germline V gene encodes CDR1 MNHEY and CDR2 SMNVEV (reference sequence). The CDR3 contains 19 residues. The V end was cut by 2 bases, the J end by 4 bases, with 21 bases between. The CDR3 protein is CASSLVAVASGNYNSPLHF. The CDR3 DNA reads TGTGCCAGCAGTTTAGTCGCAGTCGCCAGCGGGAATTATAATTCACCCCTCCACTTT.

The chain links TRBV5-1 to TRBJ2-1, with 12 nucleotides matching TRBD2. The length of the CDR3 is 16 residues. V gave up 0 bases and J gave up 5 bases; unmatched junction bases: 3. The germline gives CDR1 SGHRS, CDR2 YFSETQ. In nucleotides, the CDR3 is TGCGCCAGCAGCTTGGAGACTAGCGGGGGTAACAATGAGCAGTTCTTC. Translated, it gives CASSLETSGGNNEQFF.

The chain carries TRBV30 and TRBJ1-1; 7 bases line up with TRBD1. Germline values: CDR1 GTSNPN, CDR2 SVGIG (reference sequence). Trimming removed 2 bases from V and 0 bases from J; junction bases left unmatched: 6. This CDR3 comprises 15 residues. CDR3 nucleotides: TGTGCCTGGAGTATGACAGGGACAGTGAACACTGAAGCTTTCTTT. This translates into CAWSMTGTVNTEAFF.

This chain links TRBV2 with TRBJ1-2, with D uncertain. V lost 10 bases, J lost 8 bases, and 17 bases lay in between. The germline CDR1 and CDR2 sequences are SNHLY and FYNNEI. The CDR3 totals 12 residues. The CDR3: CATLTIKVGYTF. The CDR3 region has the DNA TGTGCCACACTGACAATCAAGGTGGGCTACACCTTC.

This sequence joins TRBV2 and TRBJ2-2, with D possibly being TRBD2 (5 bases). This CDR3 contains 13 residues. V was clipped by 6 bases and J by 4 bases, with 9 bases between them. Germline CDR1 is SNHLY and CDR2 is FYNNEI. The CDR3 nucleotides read TGTGCCAGCAGCCCAACTAGCACCGGGGAGCTGTTTTTT. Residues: CASSPTSTGELFF.